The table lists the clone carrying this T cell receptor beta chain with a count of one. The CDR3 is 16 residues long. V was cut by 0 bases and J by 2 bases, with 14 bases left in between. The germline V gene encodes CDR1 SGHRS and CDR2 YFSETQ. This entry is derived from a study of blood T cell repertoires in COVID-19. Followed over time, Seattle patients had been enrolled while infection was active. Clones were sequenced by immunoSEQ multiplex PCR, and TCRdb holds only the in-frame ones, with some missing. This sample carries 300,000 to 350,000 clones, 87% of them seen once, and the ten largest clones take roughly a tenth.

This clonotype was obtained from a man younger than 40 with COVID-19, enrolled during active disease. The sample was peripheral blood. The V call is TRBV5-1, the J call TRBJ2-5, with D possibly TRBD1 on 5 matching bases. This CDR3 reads CASSLGGRAKQETQYF. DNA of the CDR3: TGCGCCAGCAGCTTGGGGGGCAGGGCGAAACAAGAGACCCAGTACTTC.